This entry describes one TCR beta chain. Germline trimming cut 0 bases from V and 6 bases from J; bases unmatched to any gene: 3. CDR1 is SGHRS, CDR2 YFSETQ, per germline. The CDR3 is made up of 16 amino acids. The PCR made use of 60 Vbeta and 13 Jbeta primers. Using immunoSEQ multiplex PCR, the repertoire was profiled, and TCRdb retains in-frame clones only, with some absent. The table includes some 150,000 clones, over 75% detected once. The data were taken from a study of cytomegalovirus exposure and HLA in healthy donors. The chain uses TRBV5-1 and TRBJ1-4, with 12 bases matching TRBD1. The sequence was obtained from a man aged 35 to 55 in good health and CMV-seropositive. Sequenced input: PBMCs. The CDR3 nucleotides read TGCGCCAGCAGCTTGGGTGGGACAGGGGGCCATGAAAAACTGTTTTTT. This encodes CASSLGGTGGHEKLFF.